These T cell receptor beta chains were read from a single sample in a study of regulatory T cells in long-lasting Graves disease. Using its own MiXCR run on the multiplex PCR reads, TCRdb lists one record per CDR3 protein. Among 360,000 or so distinct CDR3 sequences listed, 20% to 25% were seen once. The specimen comprised peripheral blood mononuclear cells (PBMCs), sampled when the disease was refractory, from a patient treated with antithyroid drugs. These receptors came from a middle-aged woman with Graves disease. Each CDR3 is given with its conserved first and last residue. A D gene is named only where the DNA matches it firmly. Not all rows give a size; the values are once, few, many and, for expanded clones, a class.

size	D	V	J	CDR3	DNA
once	NA	TRBV7-2	TRBJ2-7	CASSLEPLRPSYEQYF	TGTGCCAGCAGCTTAGAACCCCTAAGACCTTCCTACGAGCAGTACTTC
NA	TRBD2	TRBV5-6	TRBJ2-2	CASSISGRGTGELFF	TGTGCCAGCAGCATTAGCGGGAGGGGTACCGGGGAGCTGTTTTTT
few	NA	TRBV7-9	TRBJ2-7	CASSFGSARTLMYEQYF	TGTGCCAGCAGCTTCGGTTCGGCGCGGACCCTAATGTACGAGCAGTACTTC
NA	TRBD1	TRBV11-2	TRBJ2-1	CASRIPGQGKLSNEQFF	TGTGCCAGCAGGATCCCGGGACAGGGAAAGCTCTCCAATGAGCAGTTCTTC
many	TRBD2	TRBV28	TRBJ2-7	CASTSGSKAYEQYF	TGTGCCAGCACTAGCGGGAGTAAGGCCTACGAGCAGTACTTC
NA	NA	TRBV3-1	TRBJ2-5	CASSKLEAQETQYF	TGTGCCAGCAGTAAATTGGAAGCTCAAGAGACCCAGTACTTC
once	NA	TRBV11-2	TRBJ1-3	CASSLHKGAGNTIYF	TGTGCCAGCAGCTTACATAAAGGGGCTGGAAACACCATATATTTT
many	NA	TRBV2	TRBJ2-7	CASSQTYEQYF	TGTGCCAGCAGTCAGACCTACGAGCAGTACTTC
NA	TRBD1	TRBV19	TRBJ2-3	CASSLGQVTDTQYF	TGTGCCAGTAGTTTAGGACAGGTTACAGATACGCAGTATTTT
NA	NA	TRBV30	TRBJ2-3	CACTRKPSTDTQYF	TGTGCCTGTACCCGCAAACCAAGCACAGATACGCAGTATTTT
once	NA	TRBV12-3/TRBV12-4	TRBJ2-1	CASSFVSGEQFF	TGTGCCAGCAGTTTTGTTTCGGGTGAGCAGTTCTTC
many	NA	TRBV2	TRBJ1-5	CASSEPWSSLSNQPQHF	TGTGCCAGCAGTGAACCTTGGAGCAGCCTCAGCAATCAGCCCCAGCATTTT
few	NA	TRBV29-1	TRBJ2-7	CSVKESSYEQYF	TGCAGCGTTAAGGAGAGCTCCTACGAGCAGTACTTC
NA	NA	TRBV7-2	TRBJ2-7	CASSLLGTGYEQYF	TGTGCCAGCAGCTTACTGGGCACTGGCTACGAGCAGTACTTC
NA	TRBD1	TRBV30	TRBJ2-7	CAWSAGDRGYEQYF	TGTGCCTGGAGTGCCGGGGACAGGGGGTACGAGCAGTACTTC
NA	NA	TRBV7-9	TRBJ1-5	CASSLTNQPQHF	TGTGCCAGCAGCTTGACCAATCAGCCCCAGCATTTT
NA	TRBD2	TRBV6-1	TRBJ2-7	CASIPGLAGGVGQYF	TGTGCCAGCATACCGGGACTAGCGGGAGGAGTGGGGCAGTACTTC
NA	NA	TRBV13	TRBJ1-1	CASSLGPRRRNTEAFF	TGTGCCAGCAGCTTAGGCCCGAGACGTAGGAACACTGAAGCTTTCTTT
many	NA	TRBV11-2	TRBJ2-7	CASSSRTAVIYEQYF	TGTGCCAGCAGCTCAAGGACAGCCGTTATCTACGAGCAGTACTTC
few	NA	TRBV3-1	TRBJ2-5	CASSLTKNAPRDETQYF	TGTGCCAGCAGCCTGACAAAGAATGCCCCCAGGGACGAGACCCAGTACTTC
NA	TRBD1	TRBV19	TRBJ1-5	CASSRGTGSDQSQHF	TGTGCCAGTAGTAGGGGGACAGGGAGCGATCAGTCCCAGCATTTT
NA	TRBD1	TRBV12-3/TRBV12-4	TRBJ1-4	CACQGGRNEKLFF	TGTGCCTGTCAGGGGGGACGGAATGAAAAACTGTTTTTT
many	NA	TRBV10-3	TRBJ1-2	CAIRDVDYGYTF	TGTGCCATCAGGGACGTCGATTATGGCTACACCTTC
few	NA	TRBV12-3/TRBV12-4	TRBJ2-7	CASSLFWRDTDYEQYF	TGTGCCAGCAGTTTATTCTGGCGGGACACCGACTACGAGCAGTACTTC
many	NA	TRBV29-1	TRBJ2-2	CSVEEGNTGELFF	TGCAGCGTTGAAGAGGGGAACACCGGGGAGCTGTTTTTT
few	TRBD2	TRBV7-8	TRBJ2-7	CASSPWGGSYEQYF	TGTGCCAGCAGCCCCTGGGGCGGGAGCTACGAGCAGTACTTC
NA	NA	TRBV20-1	TRBJ2-2	CSGTDTGELFF	TGCAGTGGAACGGACACCGGGGAGCTGTTTTTT